This TCR beta chain was obtained from a study of beta chain features in type 1 diabetes. At the level of the study: The examined sorted cells totaled roughly 110,000,000 across samples.

Post-sort purity exceeded 95% for all sorted populations. For this clone: Its antigen is still unknown.

The isolated RNA, all of it, was reverse transcribed, so expressed TCRB transcripts were what got sequenced. Assay: immunoSEQ multiplex PCR; the TCRdb copy retains only in-frame clones and omits some. Here the sample spans hundreds of thousands of clones, 9.6% being singletons. Study observations and caveats: cDNA-based reads could over-represent cells with high TCR expression.

What was sequenced was naive CD4+ T cells from blood. The sequence was obtained from a woman aged 18-29 years in good health.

CDR3: CASSLSDKNTEAFF. In DNA, the CDR3 is TGTGCCAGCAGCCTGTCGGACAAGAACACTGAAGCTTTCTTT. V and J are TRBV7-3 and TRBJ1-1; weak D call: TRBD1 (5 bases). The V gene lost 5 bases and the J gene lost 1 base, with 11 bases spanning the gap. The CDR3 consists of 14 residues. Germline values: CDR1 SGHTA, CDR2 FQGTGA.